This note documents a single T cell receptor beta chain sequence. The method was immunoSEQ multiplex PCR; TCRdb's version includes in-frame clones alone and lacks a portion of them. In the table there are roughly 11,000 clones, 80% to 85% of which are singletons. The sample comes from a study of OX40 agonist ivuxolimab in advanced cancers. This CDR3 has 12 residues. Germline lookup yields CDR1 MNHNY and CDR2 SVGAGI (reference sequence). V dropped 2 bases and J dropped 8 bases, with 9 bases sitting between them. The chain couples TRBV6-6 to TRBJ1-2; D remains ambiguous. Specimen: CD4+ or CD8+ T cells sorted from blood, collected in a trial of the OX40 agonist ivuxolimab. This receptor was identified in an adult with an advanced solid tumor such as melanoma, head and neck, liver or kidney cancer. CDR3 bases: TGTGCCAGCAGTTACCTGAACGAAGGCTACACCTTC. Translated: CASSYLNEGYTF.